Below are 17 T cell receptor beta chains sequenced from a single sample in a study of blood T cells in healthy people across ages. The use of a sample-barcoded 5' primer and a J-beta primer mix characterized a second PCR of roughly 7 to 11 cycles. TCRdb re-called the 5' RACE reads with MiXCR, one entry per CDR3 protein. Of 650,000 or so distinct CDR3 sequences listed, about 50% are singletons. The sample comprised blood. These receptors came from a woman of 80 years or more in good health.

The genes are TRBV6-6 and TRBJ1-2, with a possible D match to TRBD1 (5 bases). The germline V gene has CDR1 MNHNY and CDR2 SVGAGI (reference sequence). CDR3 length equals 13 residues. V was cut by 2 bases and J by 6 bases, with 10 bases left in between. CDR3 in DNA: TGTGCCAGCAGTTACGAAGGGGCGGATGGCTACACCTTC. It specifies CASSYEGADGYTF.

With respect to this clonotype: This may arise from a read error, as a much more abundant clone is one base away. V usage is TRBV12-3 or TRBV12-4 and J usage is TRBJ2-5; D gene unclear. V was clipped by 4 bases and J by 4 bases, with 16 bases between them. The CDR3 is made up of 15 amino acids. The DNA of the CDR3 is TGTGCCAGCAGTTCACGCGTGGGGTCGGGAGAGACCCAGTACTTC. The encoded protein is CASSSRVGSGETQYF.

About this clonotype itself: The germline gene is not matched at one end of the junction; a read error may be the cause. The V call is TRBV2, the J call TRBJ2-1, with D tentatively TRBD1 or TRBD2 (5 bases each). Per germline, CDR1 SNHLY and CDR2 FYNNEI. The CDR3 is 16 amino acids. CDR3 loop: CASTRRQGVIYIEQFF. The CDR3 DNA is TGTGCCAGCACGAGAAGGCAGGGAGTGATTTACATTGAGCAGTTCTTC.

Concerning this clonotype: A read error may explain this, as a much larger clone is one base away. The chain joins TRBV7-8 to TRBJ2-7; D is possibly TRBD1 (5 bases). Germline CDR1 and CDR2: SGHVS and FQNEAQ. This CDR3 has 12 amino acids. The V end lost 6 bases, the J end lost 7 bases, and 13 bases lay between the germline ends. CDR3 nucleotides: TGTGCCAGCAGTTCTGGGGCGAATGAGCAGTACTTC. It specifies CASSSGANEQYF. The complete variable domain, with remaining parts taken from reference TRBV7-8 and TRBJ2-7, reads GAGVSQSPRYKVAKRGQDVALRCDPISGHVSLFWYQQALGQGPEFLTYFQNEAQLDKSGLPSDRFFAERPEGSVSTLKIQRTQQEDSAVYLCASSSGANEQYFGPGTRLTVT.

This clonotype has only one observation. The conserved closing phenylalanine or tryptophan is absent in this CDR3, likely reflecting a read error. The rearrangement joins TRBV12-3 or TRBV12-4 to TRBJ1-5, with 8 bases fitting TRBD1. The trim removed 5 bases at V and 0 bases at J, leaving 12 bases unmatched. This CDR3 has 18 residues. CDR3 nucleotides: TGTGCCAGCAGTACTATCCTGGACAGGGCTTATAGCAATCAGCCCCAGCATTTA. As protein: CASSTILDRAYSNQPQHL.

This clonotype was counted a few times. The chain joins TRBV6-5 to TRBJ2-7; D gene ambiguous. The CDR3 totals 14 residues. CDR1 MNHEY and CDR2 SVGAGI come from the germline V gene. Between the trimmed V and J ends, which lost 5 bases and 1 base, there was a span of 12 bases. The CDR3 DNA sequence: TGTGCCAGCAGTCCCCGGACGTTATCCTACGAGCAGTACTTC. This sequence encodes CASSPRTLSYEQYF.

The sample holds a few counts of this clonotype. The rearrangement joins TRBV12-3 or TRBV12-4 to TRBJ2-7; 9 bases are shared with TRBD1. The J call may be wrong; the DNA end is better matched by TRBJ2-5. The CDR3 is 14 amino acids. CDR3 nucleotides: TGTGCCAGCAGCCGACGACAGGGGGGGGAGACCCAGTACTTC. This sequence encodes CASSRRQGGETQYF.

The chain combines TRBV9 with TRBJ2-3; 7 bases line up with TRBD1. The J segment lost 2 bases and the V segment lost 3 bases, leaving 6 bases of the junction unmatched. The CDR3 covers 15 residues. Germline CDR1 and CDR2: SGDLS and YYNGEE. CDR3 amino acids: CASSGRDSFTDTQYF. For the CDR3, the DNA is TGTGCCAGCAGCGGACGGGACAGCTTCACAGATACGCAGTATTTT.

This chain connects TRBV2 to TRBJ2-1; TRBD2 aligns across 11 bases. The CDR3 totals 17 residues. Germline CDR1 reads SNHLY; CDR2 reads FYNNEI. CDR3 DNA: TGTGTCAACAAAGCCGGGGCTAGCGGGGGGTTGGTCTATGAGCAGTTCTTC. The encoded protein is CVNKAGASGGLVYEQFF. Filled out from reference TRBV2 and TRBJ2-1, the complete variable domain reads EPEVTQTPSHQVTQMGQEVILRCVPISNHLYFYWYRQILGQKVEFLVSFYNNEISEKSEIFDDQFSVERPDGSNFTLKIRSTKLEDSAMYFCVNKAGASGGLVYEQFFGPGTRLTVL.

Comment on this clonotype: Since a much larger clone is just one base distant, this may be a read error. The rearrangement uses TRBV20-1 and TRBJ2-4, with 7 bases matching TRBD1. The J call may be faulty, since TRBJ2-7 better matches the DNA end. CDR3 size: 13 residues. Germline V gene lookup returns CDR1 DFQATT and CDR2 SNEGSKA (reference sequence). In DNA form, the CDR3 reads TGCAGGGCGGTATCGGGACAGCCCTACGAGCAGTACTTC. Translated: CRAVSGQPYEQYF.

This clonotype was recorded many times. J is TRBJ2-1 and V is TRBV3-1; 11 nucleotides match TRBD2. CDR1 and CDR2 (germline): LGHDT, YNNKEL (reference sequence). CDR3 size: 18 residues. With V trimmed by 3 bases and J by 6 bases, 13 bases remained unmatched. For the CDR3, the DNA is TGTGCCAGCAGCCACTACTTCGATGGGACTAGCGGAAGCAATGAGCAGTTCTTC. Translating it yields CASSHYFDGTSGSNEQFF.

This clonotype came up many times. V usage is TRBV12-3 or TRBV12-4 and J usage is TRBJ2-7; tentatively, D is TRBD2 (6 bases). The germline V and J ends were trimmed by 5 bases and 3 bases, with 17 bases remaining between them. CDR3 size: 15 residues. This CDR3 reads CASSKTIGGSYEQYF. The CDR3 DNA reads as TGTGCCAGCAGTAAAACCATTGGGGGGAGCTACGAGCAGTACTTC.

The genes are TRBV4-2 and TRBJ1-2; 7 bases are a match to TRBD1. There are 14 residues in the CDR3. The V segment lost 8 bases and the J segment 3 bases; nucleotides outside the gene matches: 9. The germline V gene encodes CDR1 LGHNA and CDR2 YNFKEQ. In DNA form, the CDR3 reads TGTGCCAGCGGGAGAGGACAGGCCTACTATGGCTACACCTTC. It encodes CASGRGQAYYGYTF.

The chain recombines TRBV20-1 with TRBJ1-1; the match to TRBD1 covers 8 bases. V shed 2 bases and J 4 bases; nucleotides not matched to a gene: 12. CDR1 and CDR2 (germline): DFQATT, SNEGSKA (reference sequence). The CDR3 spans 16 residues. CDR3 DNA: TGCAGTGCTAGACCTCCCCGGACAGGGATAAGCACTGAAGCTTTCTTT. It codes for CSARPPRTGISTEAFF.

This clonotype was seen only a few times. The chain is built from TRBV10-3 and TRBJ2-3; no reliable D call. CDR1 ENHRY and CDR2 SYGVKD come from the germline V gene. The length of the CDR3 is 12 residues. V lost 9 bases, J lost 4 bases, and 11 bases lay in between. The CDR3 DNA sequence: TGTGCCATATCGGGCCCGGCAGATACGCAGTATTTT. It specifies CAISGPADTQYF.

This clonotype was found many times. This rearrangement joins TRBV7-3 to TRBJ2-1; D not certain. Trimming pared 3 bases from V and 0 bases from J, leaving 9 bases between. This CDR3 has 15 residues. Germline lookup yields CDR1 SGHTA and CDR2 FQGTGA. This chain's CDR3 is CASSFRASSYNEQFF. In nucleotides, the CDR3 is TGTGCCAGCAGCTTTCGAGCTAGCTCCTACAATGAGCAGTTCTTC.

The chain links TRBV18 to TRBJ2-1; 9 nucleotides align to TRBD2. The CDR3 runs 21 residues. Germline values: CDR1 KGHSH, CDR2 LQKENI. V was clipped by 1 base and J by 0 bases; unmatched bases: 16. This CDR3 reads CASSPLSPGGTSGYSYNEQFF. CDR3 bases: TGTGCCAGCTCACCACTTAGTCCGGGCGGTACTAGCGGGTACTCCTACAATGAGCAGTTCTTC. The variable domain in full, completed from reference TRBV18 and TRBJ2-1, reads NAGVMQNPRHLVRRRGQEARLRCSPMKGHSHVYWYRQLPEEGLKFMVYLQKENIIDESGMPKERFSAEFPKEGPSILRIQQVVRGDSAAYFCASSPLSPGGTSGYSYNEQFFGPGTRLTVL.